Shown below are 30 T cell receptor beta chains from a single sample sequenced in a study of monozygotic twins with inflammatory bowel disease. After re-calling the 5' RACE reads, TCRdb lists one entry per CDR3 protein, DNA absent. This table holds around 450,000 distinct CDR3 sequences. Sequencing used blood. The receptor set was obtained from a human donor with ulcerative colitis or Crohn's disease, or a healthy co-twin of an affected twin (not recorded which).

This rearrangement joins TRBV18 to TRBJ2-6. The CDR3 has 18 residues. The germline V gene encodes CDR1 KGHSH and CDR2 LQKENI. The CDR3: CASSHVTQGGSGANVLTF. Based on the CDR3 plus reference TRBV18 and TRBJ2-6, the full variable domain is NAGVMQNPRHLVRRRGQEARLRCSPMKGHSHVYWYRQLPEEGLKFMVYLQKENIIDESGMPKERFSAEFPKEGPSILRIQQVVRGDSAAYFCASSHVTQGGSGANVLTFGAGSRLTVL.

J is TRBJ2-2 and V is TRBV7-3. The CDR3 extends over 13 amino acids. The germline V gene encodes CDR1 SGHTA and CDR2 FQGTGA. The CDR3 sequence: CASSLQVQGELFF.

The chain employs TRBV29-1 and TRBJ2-3; lacking DNA, the TRBD2 call made by TCRdb goes unchecked. The CDR3 sequence is 15 residues long. The V gene's germline CDR1 is SQVTM and CDR2 ANQGSEA. CDR3 loop: CSVFGTSGGGDTQYF.

V is TRBV20-1 and J is TRBJ2-1; TCRdb picks TRBD2, but there is no DNA to check that call. Germline V gene sequence: CDR1 DFQATT, CDR2 SNEGSKA (reference sequence). The CDR3 runs to 15 residues. CDR3 amino acids: CSARDGKREYNEQFF.

The V call is TRBV10-3, the J call TRBJ1-5. CDR1 and CDR2 (germline): ENHRY, SYGVKD. The CDR3 consists of 15 residues. CDR3 sequence: CAISDGGVRSQPQHF.

The chain joins TRBV10-3 to TRBJ2-2; TCRdb picks TRBD1, but there is no DNA to check that call. From germline, CDR1 is ENHRY and CDR2 SYGVKD. This CDR3 is built from 15 residues. CDR3 protein: CATTGTQQNTGELFF.

V usage is TRBV18 and J usage is TRBJ1-4. CDR1 is KGHSH, CDR2 LQKENI, per germline. This CDR3 region has 13 residues. CDR3 in amino acids: CASSSDQNEKLFF.

J is TRBJ1-1 and V is TRBV6-1; TCRdb's D gene call, TRBD1, goes unchecked for lack of DNA. CDR3 length: 16 residues. In germline, CDR1 is MNHNS, CDR2 SASEGT. CDR3 sequence reads: CASIPSGGAWNTEAFF.

V usage is TRBV5-1 and J usage is TRBJ1-2; TCRdb lists TRBD1, though no DNA is available to test this call. Per germline, CDR1 SGHRS and CDR2 YFSETQ. CDR3 size: 14 residues. The chain's CDR3 is CASSSGTSVVGYTF.

The genes are TRBV15 and TRBJ1-2. In germline, CDR1 is LNHNV, CDR2 YYDKDF (reference sequence). The CDR3 length is 14 residues. CDR3: CATSRDRGYGGYTF.

V gene TRBV5-6 combines with J gene TRBJ1-6; TCRdb's assignment of TRBD1 cannot be checked, as there is no DNA. CDR1 is SGHDT and CDR2 is YYEEEE in the germline V gene. The CDR3 extends over 16 amino acids. CDR3 in amino acids: CASSFIQDEGYSPLHF.

The chain combines TRBV6-1 with TRBJ2-5; the D call of TRBD1 rests on TCRdb alone, since no DNA is present to check it. CDR3 length: 15 residues. CDR1 and CDR2 from the germline V gene are MNHNS and SASEGT. CDR3 residues: CASNKNREKKETQYF.

The chain couples TRBV7-2 to TRBJ2-7. The CDR3 runs to 14 residues. Germline V gives CDR1 SGHTA, CDR2 FQGNSA. The CDR3 spells CASSLAHLLGEQYF.

The CDR3 here is CASSLGAGGLPNEQFF. The chain employs TRBV27 and TRBJ2-1; TCRdb designates TRBD2, a call that cannot be tested without DNA. Germline CDR1 and CDR2: MNHEY and SMNVEV (reference sequence). This CDR3 has 16 residues.

The CDR3 loop reads CASSAPGLSYEQYF. The chain couples TRBV27 to TRBJ2-7; lacking DNA, the TRBD2 call made by TCRdb goes unchecked. Germline assignment: CDR1 MNHEY and CDR2 SMNVEV (reference sequence). This CDR3 is 14 amino acids long.

The genes are TRBV7-9 and TRBJ2-1; checking the TCRdb D call of TRBD1 is not possible without DNA. Germline V gives CDR1 SEHNR, CDR2 FQNEAQ (reference sequence). The CDR3 is made up of 17 amino acids. The CDR3 here is CASSPMRDRGGYNEQFF. The full variable domain, its missing parts supplied by reference TRBV7-9 and TRBJ2-1, is DTGVSQNPRHKITKRGQNVTFRCDPISEHNRLYWYRQTLGQGPEFLTYFQNEAQLEKSRLLSDRFSAERPKGSFSTLEIQRTEQGDSAMYLCASSPMRDRGGYNEQFFGPGTRLTVL.

The chain employs TRBV20-1 and TRBJ2-4; TCRdb outputs TRBD2, but without DNA this stays unchecked. CDR1 and CDR2 from the germline V gene are DFQATT and SNEGSKA (reference sequence). The CDR3 has 14 amino acids. This CDR3 reads CSAPSLAGGYIQYF.

The chain uses TRBV4-2 and TRBJ1-1. Germline CDR1 and CDR2: LGHNA and YNFKEQ. This CDR3 spans 14 amino acids. CDR3 loop: CASSPRSIGLEAFF.

This chain connects TRBV11-3 to TRBJ1-6; without DNA, the TCRdb call of TRBD1 cannot be checked. Germline V gene lookup returns CDR1 SGHNT and CDR2 YENEEA. The CDR3 is 13 residues long. The CDR3 loop reads CASSITRGSPLHF.

The rearrangement uses TRBV5-1 and TRBJ2-7; the TRBD1 assignment by TCRdb is unverifiable without DNA. Germline V gene sequence: CDR1 SGHRS, CDR2 YFSETQ. CDR3 length: 15 amino acids. The CDR3 loop reads CASSTSTGGIYEQYF.

The V call is TRBV20-1, the J call TRBJ2-5; the TCRdb D gene call, TRBD2, has no DNA to confirm it. This CDR3 comprises 15 residues. CDR1 and CDR2 from the germline V gene are DFQATT and SNEGSKA (reference sequence). CDR3 sequence: CSARSLSGRGETQYF.

V is TRBV18 and J is TRBJ2-7; the TRBD1 assignment by TCRdb is unverifiable without DNA. The CDR3 length is 15 residues. The germline gives CDR1 KGHSH, CDR2 LQKENI. The CDR3 here is CASSLSGTGSDEQYF.

This sequence joins TRBV20-1 and TRBJ2-5; TCRdb calls TRBD2, which cannot be checked without DNA. CDR1 DFQATT and CDR2 SNEGSKA come from the germline V gene (reference sequence). The CDR3 totals 14 residues. This CDR3 is CSARDPAGRETQYF.

The chain has TRBV7-8 and TRBJ2-3; TCRdb's D call of TRBD2 is untestable without DNA. The CDR3 has 15 residues. Per germline, CDR1 SGHVS and CDR2 FQNEAQ. The CDR3 here is CASSLVAGNTDTQYF.

The J gene is TRBJ2-1, the V gene TRBV3-1; TCRdb outputs TRBD2, but without DNA this stays unchecked. CDR1 LGHDT and CDR2 YNNKEL come from the germline V gene (reference sequence). This CDR3 has 17 amino acids. The CDR3 loop is CASSHILGTRWDNEQFF.

The rearrangement joins TRBV6-5 to TRBJ2-3. The CDR3 runs to 15 residues. Germline V gene data show CDR1 as MNHEY and CDR2 as SVGAGI. This chain's CDR3 is CASSSRSDGADTQYF.

The chain joins TRBV19 to TRBJ1-5; the TRBD1 assignment by TCRdb is unverifiable without DNA. The CDR3 extends over 14 amino acids. The germline CDR1 and CDR2 sequences are LNHDA and SQIVND (reference sequence). CDR3 sequence: CASSISGFEGPQHF.

The rearrangement links TRBV6-2 or TRBV6-3 to TRBJ2-4; no DNA is available, so the TRBD2 call from TCRdb remains unchecked. The CDR3 has 20 amino acids. Per the germline V gene, CDR1 is MNHEY and CDR2 is SVGEGT. CDR3 region: CASSYNSIGESRTAKNIQYF.

The chain employs TRBV5-4 and TRBJ2-5; lacking DNA, the TRBD2 call made by TCRdb goes unchecked. This CDR3 region has 14 residues. Germline-derived CDR1 and CDR2 are SGHNT and YYREEE (reference sequence). CDR3 amino acids: CASSFWTDEETQYF.

The chain combines TRBV9 with TRBJ2-7; the TCRdb D gene call, TRBD1, has no DNA to confirm it. This CDR3 has 15 amino acids. Per germline, CDR1 SGDLS and CDR2 YYNGEE. This CDR3 reads CASSVDPQTSYEQYF.